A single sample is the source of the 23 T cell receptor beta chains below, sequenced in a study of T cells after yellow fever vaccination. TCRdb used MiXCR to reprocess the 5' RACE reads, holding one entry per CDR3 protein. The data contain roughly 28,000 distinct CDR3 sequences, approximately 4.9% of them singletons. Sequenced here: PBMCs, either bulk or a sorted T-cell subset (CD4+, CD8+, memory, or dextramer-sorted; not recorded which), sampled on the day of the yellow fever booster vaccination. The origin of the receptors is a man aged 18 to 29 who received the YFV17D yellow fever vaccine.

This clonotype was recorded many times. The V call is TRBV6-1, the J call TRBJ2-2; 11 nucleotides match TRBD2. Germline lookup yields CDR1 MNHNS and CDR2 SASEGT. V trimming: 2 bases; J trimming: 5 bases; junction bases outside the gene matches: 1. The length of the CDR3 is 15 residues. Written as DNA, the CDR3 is TGTGCCAGCAGTGAACTAGCGGGGGGAACCGGGGAGCTGTTTTTT. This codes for CASSELAGGTGELFF.

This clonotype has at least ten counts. For the CDR3, the DNA is TGCAGTGCTAGAGATTTGGGGTTCCGGGCGAGCAATCAGCCCCAGCATTTT. Protein sequence: CSARDLGFRASNQPQHF. The chain combines TRBV20-1 with TRBJ1-5; D remains unclear. In germline, CDR1 is DFQATT, CDR2 SNEGSKA (reference sequence). Deletions cut 0 bases from V and 1 base from J, with 16 bases between. This CDR3 is built from 17 residues.

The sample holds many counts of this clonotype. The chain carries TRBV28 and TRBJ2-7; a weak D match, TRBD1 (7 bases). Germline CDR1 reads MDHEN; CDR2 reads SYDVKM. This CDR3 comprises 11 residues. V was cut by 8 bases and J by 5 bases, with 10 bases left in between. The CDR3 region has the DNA TGTGCCAGCCCCAGGGGGGACGAGCAGTACGTC. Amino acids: CASPRGDEQYV.

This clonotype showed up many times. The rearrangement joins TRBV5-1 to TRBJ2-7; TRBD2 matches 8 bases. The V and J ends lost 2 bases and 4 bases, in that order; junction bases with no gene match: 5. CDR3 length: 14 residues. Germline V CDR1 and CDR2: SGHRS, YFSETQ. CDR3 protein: CASSLTGGRYEQYF. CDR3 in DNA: TGCGCCAGCAGCTTAACGGGGGGGCGGTACGAGCAGTACTTC.

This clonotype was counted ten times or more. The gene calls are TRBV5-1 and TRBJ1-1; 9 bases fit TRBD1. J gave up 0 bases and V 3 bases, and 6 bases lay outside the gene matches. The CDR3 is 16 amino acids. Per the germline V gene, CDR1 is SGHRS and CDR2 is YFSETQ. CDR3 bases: TGCGCCAGCAGCTGGGGACAGGGACAAATGAACACTGAAGCTTTCTTT. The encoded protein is CASSWGQGQMNTEAFF.

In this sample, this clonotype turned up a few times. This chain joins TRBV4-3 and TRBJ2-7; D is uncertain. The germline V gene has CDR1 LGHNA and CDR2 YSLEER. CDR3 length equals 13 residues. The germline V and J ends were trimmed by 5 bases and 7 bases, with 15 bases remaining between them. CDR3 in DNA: TGCGCCAGCAGCACGGACCAAAGTCGGGAGCAGTACTTC. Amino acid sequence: CASSTDQSREQYF.

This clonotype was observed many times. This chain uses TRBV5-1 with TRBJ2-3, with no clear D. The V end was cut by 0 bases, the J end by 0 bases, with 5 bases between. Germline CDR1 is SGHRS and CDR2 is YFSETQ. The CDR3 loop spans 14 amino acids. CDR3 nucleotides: TGCGCCAGCAGCTTGGTGGAGAGCACAGATACGCAGTATTTT. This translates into CASSLVESTDTQYF.

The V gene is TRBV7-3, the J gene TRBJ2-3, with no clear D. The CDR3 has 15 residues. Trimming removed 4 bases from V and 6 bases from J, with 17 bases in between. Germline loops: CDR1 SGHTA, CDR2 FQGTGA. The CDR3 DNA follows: TGTGCCAGCAGCTCTAACGGCCAGTCCGGGGATACGCAGTATTTT. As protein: CASSSNGQSGDTQYF.

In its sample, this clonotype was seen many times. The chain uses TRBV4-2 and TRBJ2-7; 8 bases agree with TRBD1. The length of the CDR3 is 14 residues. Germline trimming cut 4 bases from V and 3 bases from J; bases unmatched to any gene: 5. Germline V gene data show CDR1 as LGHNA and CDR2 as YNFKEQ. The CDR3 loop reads CASSPGQGDYEQYF. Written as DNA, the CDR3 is TGTGCCAGCAGCCCCGGACAGGGAGACTACGAGCAGTACTTC.

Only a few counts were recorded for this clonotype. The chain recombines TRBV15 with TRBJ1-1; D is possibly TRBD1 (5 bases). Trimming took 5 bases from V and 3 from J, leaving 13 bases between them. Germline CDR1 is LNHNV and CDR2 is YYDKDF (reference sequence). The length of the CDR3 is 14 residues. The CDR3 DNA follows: TGTGCCACCAGCGCTCAGGGAGGGGACACTGAAGCTTTCTTT. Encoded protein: CATSAQGGDTEAFF.

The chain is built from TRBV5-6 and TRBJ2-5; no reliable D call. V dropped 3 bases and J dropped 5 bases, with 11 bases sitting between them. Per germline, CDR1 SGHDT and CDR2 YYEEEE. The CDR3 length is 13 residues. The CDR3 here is CASSSTYTETQYF. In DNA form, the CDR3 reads TGTGCCAGCAGCTCCACATATACGGAGACCCAGTACTTC.

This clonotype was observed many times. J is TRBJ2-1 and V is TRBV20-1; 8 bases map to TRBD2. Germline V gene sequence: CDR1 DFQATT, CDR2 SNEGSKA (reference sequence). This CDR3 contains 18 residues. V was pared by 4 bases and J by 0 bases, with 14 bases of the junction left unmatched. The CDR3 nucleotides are TGCAGTGCTACCGGGAGGGCTAGCGGGCCCGGCTCCTACAATGAGCAGTTCTTC. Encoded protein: CSATGRASGPGSYNEQFF.

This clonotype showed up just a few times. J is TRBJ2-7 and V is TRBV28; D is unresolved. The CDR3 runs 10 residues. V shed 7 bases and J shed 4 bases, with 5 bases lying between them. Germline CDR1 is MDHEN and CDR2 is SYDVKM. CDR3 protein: CASNLYEQYV. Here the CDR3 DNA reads TGTGCCAGCAATCTTTACGAGCAGTACGTC.

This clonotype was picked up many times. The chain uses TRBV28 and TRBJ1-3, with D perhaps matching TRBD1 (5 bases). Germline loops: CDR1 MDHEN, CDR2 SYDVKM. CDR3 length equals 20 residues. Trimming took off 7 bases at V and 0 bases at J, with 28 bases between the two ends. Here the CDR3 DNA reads TGTGCCAGCAACCCGATGAGGGACGGCCCTCGACTTTACTCTGGAAACACCATATATTTT. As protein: CASNPMRDGPRLYSGNTIYF.

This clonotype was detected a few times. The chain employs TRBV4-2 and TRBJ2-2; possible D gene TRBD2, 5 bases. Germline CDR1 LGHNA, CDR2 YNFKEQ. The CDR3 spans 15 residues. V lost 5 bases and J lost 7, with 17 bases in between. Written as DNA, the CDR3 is TGTGCCAGCAGCACAGCCAGCGGCCACAACGGGGAGCTGTTTTTT. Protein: CASSTASGHNGELFF.

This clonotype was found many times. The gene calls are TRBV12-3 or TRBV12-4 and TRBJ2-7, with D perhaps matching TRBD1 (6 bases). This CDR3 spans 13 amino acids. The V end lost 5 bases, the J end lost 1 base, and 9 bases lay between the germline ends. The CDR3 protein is CASSPQGSYEQYV. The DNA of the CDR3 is TGTGCCAGCAGTCCACAGGGATCCTACGAGCAGTACGTC.

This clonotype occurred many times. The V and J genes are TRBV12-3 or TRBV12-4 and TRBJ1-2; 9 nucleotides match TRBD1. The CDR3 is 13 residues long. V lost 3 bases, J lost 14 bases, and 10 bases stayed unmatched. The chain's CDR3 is CASSFTAGQGSTF. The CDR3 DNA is TGTGCCAGCAGTTTTACAGCGGGACAGGGTAGTACCTTC.

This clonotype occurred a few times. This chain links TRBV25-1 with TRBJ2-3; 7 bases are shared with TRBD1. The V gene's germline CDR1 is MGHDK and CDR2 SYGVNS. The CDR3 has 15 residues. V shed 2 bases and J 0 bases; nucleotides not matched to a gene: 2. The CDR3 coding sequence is TGTGCCAGCAGTGAAAAGGACAGGAGCACAGATACGCAGTATTTT. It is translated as CASSEKDRSTDTQYF.

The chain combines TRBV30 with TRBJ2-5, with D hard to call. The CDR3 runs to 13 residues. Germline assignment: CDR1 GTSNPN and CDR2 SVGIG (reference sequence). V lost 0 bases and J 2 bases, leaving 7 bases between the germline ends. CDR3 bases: TGTGCCTGGAGTGTAGGCAATCAAGAGACCCAGTACTTC. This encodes CAWSVGNQETQYF.

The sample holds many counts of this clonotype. The CDR3 DNA reads TGTGCCAGCAGAACGACAGGATATGAGCAGTTCTTC. Residues: CASRTTGYEQFF. This sequence joins TRBV6-2 or TRBV6-3 and TRBJ2-1, with a weak D call TRBD1 (6 bases). Trimming took off 6 bases at V and 8 bases at J, with 11 bases between the two ends. Germline V gene sequence: CDR1 MNHEY, CDR2 SVGEGT. CDR3 length equals 12 residues.

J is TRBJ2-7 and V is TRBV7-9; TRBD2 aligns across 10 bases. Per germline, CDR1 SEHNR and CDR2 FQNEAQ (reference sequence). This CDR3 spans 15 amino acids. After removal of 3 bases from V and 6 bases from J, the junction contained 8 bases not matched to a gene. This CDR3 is CASSFRLAGVGEQYF. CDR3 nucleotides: TGTGCCAGCAGCTTCCGGCTAGCGGGGGTCGGCGAGCAGTACTTC.

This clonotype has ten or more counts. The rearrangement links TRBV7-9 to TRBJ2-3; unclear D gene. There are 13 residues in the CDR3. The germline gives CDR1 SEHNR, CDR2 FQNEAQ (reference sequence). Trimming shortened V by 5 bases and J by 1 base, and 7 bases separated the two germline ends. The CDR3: CASSPGGTDTQYF. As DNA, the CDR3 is TGTGCCAGCAGCCCGGGCGGCACAGATACGCAGTATTTT.

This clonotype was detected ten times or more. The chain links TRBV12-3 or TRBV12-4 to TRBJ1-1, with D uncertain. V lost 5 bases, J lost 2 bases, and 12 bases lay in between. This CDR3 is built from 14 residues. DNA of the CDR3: TGTGCCAGCAGTACTACAGATACTAACACTGAAGCTTTCTTT. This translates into CASSTTDTNTEAFF.